The 20 T cell receptor beta chains given below trace back to one sample, sequenced in a study of blood T cell repertoires in COVID-19. Assay used: immunoSEQ multiplex PCR; TCRdb lists only in-frame clones, some missing. This sample has roughly 170,000 clones; 84% occur once, and the top ten carry 6.5% to 8.5%. Input material: peripheral blood. The receptors here all came from a human donor in a cohort sampled during active COVID-19.

This chain joins TRBV2 and TRBJ2-1; 9 nucleotides line up with TRBD1. Unmatched junction bases numbered 8, after V lost 5 bases and J lost 0 bases. This CDR3 has 17 residues. CDR1 SNHLY and CDR2 FYNNEI come from the germline V gene. DNA of the CDR3: TGTGCCAGCAGTCTCAGCCTACAGGGGGCCTCCTACAATGAGCAGTTCTTC. Its protein is CASSLSLQGASYNEQFF.

This chain joins TRBV18 and TRBJ2-1; D is possibly TRBD2 (6 bases). Germline V gene sequence: CDR1 KGHSH, CDR2 LQKENI. CDR3 size: 13 residues. V lost 4 bases and J 9 bases, leaving 13 bases between the germline ends. As DNA, the CDR3 is TGTGCCAGCTCACTTGGGGACGGGGGTGAGCAGTTCTTC. Residues: CASSLGDGGEQFF.

This clone was picked up one time. The genes are TRBV7-6 and TRBJ1-6; maybe TRBD1 (6 bases). Trimming pared 1 base from V and 7 bases from J, leaving 11 bases between. CDR1 is SGHVS and CDR2 is FNYEAQ in the germline V gene. The CDR3 runs 15 residues. CDR3 DNA sequence: TGTGCCAGCAGCTTAGTGCCAGGGGCGAATTCACCCCTCCACTTT. This encodes CASSLVPGANSPLHF.

The J gene is TRBJ2-2, the V gene TRBV12-2; the D call of TRBD2 is as the table states it, not checked on the DNA. TRBV12-2 corresponds to a pseudogene. This CDR3 has 17 residues. CDR3 nucleotide sequence: TGTGCAAGTCGCTTAGTCGCGGGGGGTCCTGACACCGGGGAGCTGTTTTTT. This codes for CASRLVAGGPDTGELFF.

The J gene is TRBJ2-7, the V gene TRBV5-1; the match to TRBD1 covers 10 bases. The V segment lost 0 bases and the J segment 4 bases; nucleotides outside the gene matches: 7. The CDR3 is 16 amino acids. Germline CDR1 and CDR2: SGHRS and YFSETQ. In DNA form, the CDR3 reads TGCGCCAGCAGCTTGGCAACGGGACAGGGGAGGTACGAGCAGTACTTC. This encodes CASSLATGQGRYEQYF.

This rearrangement joins TRBV6-6 to TRBJ2-7; D might be TRBD1 (6 bases). Germline V gene sequence: CDR1 MNHNY, CDR2 SVGAGI (reference sequence). CDR3 size: 14 residues. The V gene lost 5 bases and the J gene lost 1 base, with 12 bases spanning the gap. The CDR3 reads CASSQPGQSYEQYF. The DNA for the CDR3 is TGTGCCAGCAGTCAACCGGGACAATCCTACGAGCAGTACTTC.

This chain joins TRBV2 and TRBJ2-5, with TRBD2 matching over 7 bases. Germline V CDR1 and CDR2: SNHLY, FYNNEI. V shed 6 bases, J shed 8 bases, and the junction held 9 bases outside the gene matches. The CDR3 length is 13 residues. The CDR3 bases are TGTGCCAGCAGGACGGGGAGGGTAGAAACCCAGTACTTC. Its translation is CASRTGRVETQYF.

V usage is TRBV5-4 and J usage is TRBJ2-3, with D hard to call. Trimming pared 0 bases from V and 0 bases from J, leaving 5 bases between. Germline V CDR1 and CDR2: SGHNT, YYREEE (reference sequence). The CDR3 spans 14 residues. The CDR3 region has the DNA TGTGCCAGCAGCTTGGACTTGAGCACAGATACGCAGTATTTT. The encoded protein is CASSLDLSTDTQYF.

The table lists this clone with a count of one. The chain joins TRBV5-4 to TRBJ2-7; 8 nucleotides match TRBD1. The V gene end was trimmed by 3 bases and the J gene end by 6 bases; junction bases not matched to a gene: 5. The germline V gene has CDR1 SGHNT and CDR2 YYREEE (reference sequence). The CDR3 runs to 13 residues. The CDR3 is CASSSRTGLEQYF. The DNA of the CDR3 is TGTGCCAGCAGCTCGCGGACAGGGCTCGAGCAGTACTTC.

The rearrangement links TRBV6-5 to TRBJ2-7; 13 nucleotides align to TRBD2. V was pared by 4 bases and J by 6 bases, with 6 bases of the junction left unmatched. Germline V gene data show CDR1 as MNHEY and CDR2 as SVGAGI. This CDR3 has 15 residues. CDR3 sequence reads: CASSSTGTSGVEQYF. The CDR3 DNA sequence: TGTGCCAGCAGTTCTACCGGGACTAGCGGGGTCGAGCAGTACTTC.

V and J are TRBV3-1 (or the pseudogene TRBV3-2) and TRBJ1-1, with a tentative D call TRBD1 (6 bases). Germline values: CDR1 LGHDT, CDR2 YNNKEL (reference sequence). Trimming cost V 1 base and J 0 bases, with 9 bases left between them. The length of the CDR3 is 15 residues. This chain's CDR3 is CASSQAGQLNTEAFF. CDR3 DNA sequence: TGTGCCAGCAGCCAAGCCGGACAGTTGAACACTGAAGCTTTCTTT.

The chain has TRBV10-3 and TRBJ1-1; D call uncertain. Germline V CDR1 and CDR2: ENHRY, SYGVKD. Trimming stripped 0 bases from V and 1 base from J, with 9 bases between. The CDR3 spans 15 residues. Here the CDR3 DNA reads TGTGCCATCAGTGAGTCGGGCCAACGGAACACTGAAGCTTTCTTT. Amino acids: CAISESGQRNTEAFF.

The rearrangement joins TRBV7-2 to TRBJ2-7; TRBD2 matches at 9 bases. The CDR3 loop spans 15 amino acids. Per germline, CDR1 SGHTA and CDR2 FQGNSA. With V trimmed by 6 bases and J by 2 bases, 8 bases remained unmatched. The CDR3 coding sequence is TGTGCCAGCAGTATAGCGGGGGCGGCCCCCTACGAGCAGTACTTC. It encodes CASSIAGAAPYEQYF. The full variable domain, completed using reference TRBV7-2 and TRBJ2-7, is GAGVSQSPSNKVTEKGKDVELRCDPISGHTALYWYRQSLGQGLEFLIYFQGNSAPDKSGLPSDRFSAERTGGSVSTLTIQRTQQEDSAVYLCASSIAGAAPYEQYFGPGTRLTVT.

The table lists this clone with a few counts. The rearrangement links TRBV30 to TRBJ2-2, with D hard to call. The germline gives CDR1 GTSNPN, CDR2 SVGIG (reference sequence). V lost 5 bases and J 0 bases, leaving 7 bases between the germline ends. The CDR3 has 13 residues. Written as DNA, the CDR3 is TGTGCCTGGGAGCTAGCGAACACCGGGGAGCTGTTTTTT. Amino acid sequence: CAWELANTGELFF. The full variable domain, with the rest looked up from reference TRBV30 and TRBJ2-2, is SQTIHQWPATLVQPVGSPLSLECTVEGTSNPNLYWYRQAAGRGLQLLFYSVGIGQISSEVPQNLSASRPQDRQFILSSKKLLLSDSGFYLCAWELANTGELFFGEGSRLTVL.

This chain uses TRBV6-5 with TRBJ1-2, with 7 bases matching TRBD1. V lost 4 bases, J lost 8 bases, and 10 bases stayed unmatched. Germline values: CDR1 MNHEY, CDR2 SVGAGI. This CDR3 spans 14 amino acids. Here the CDR3 reads CASSWLRGSGGYTF. CDR3 DNA sequence: TGTGCCAGCAGTTGGCTCAGGGGGAGTGGCGGCTACACCTTC.

A single count supports this clone. The chain uses TRBV3-1 (or the pseudogene TRBV3-2) and TRBJ1-4; 12 bases are a match to TRBD1. Trimming at V came to 4 bases and at J to 7 bases, leaving 10 bases not matched to a gene. CDR1 and CDR2 (germline): LGHDT, YNNKEL (reference sequence). This CDR3 spans 17 amino acids. This CDR3 is CASSRGTGGANGEKLFF. In DNA, the CDR3 is TGTGCCAGCAGCCGCGGGACAGGGGGCGCAAATGGTGAAAAACTGTTTTTT.

Only a few counts were recorded for this clone. The rearrangement uses TRBV2 and TRBJ1-1; D gene uncertain. Germline loops: CDR1 SNHLY, CDR2 FYNNEI. This CDR3 region has 13 residues. Trimming removed 6 bases at V and 5 bases at J, with 13 bases between. The CDR3 nucleotides read TGTGCCAGCAGCTTGGACGGGAGGACTGAAGCTTTCTTT. It translates to CASSLDGRTEAFF. Supplemented by reference TRBV2 and TRBJ1-1, the full variable domain reads EPEVTQTPSHQVTQMGQEVILRCVPISNHLYFYWYRQILGQKVEFLVSFYNNEISEKSEIFDDQFSVERPDGSNFTLKIRSTKLEDSAMYFCASSLDGRTEAFFGQGTRLTVV.

This chain uses TRBV14 with TRBJ2-1; 7 nucleotides agree with TRBD2. This CDR3 comprises 14 residues. V dropped 1 base and J dropped 5; count of bases not matched to a gene: 2. CDR1 SGHDN and CDR2 FVKESK come from the germline V gene. CDR3 amino acids: CASSQVGGDNEQFF. CDR3 DNA: TGTGCCAGCAGCCAAGTGGGGGGGGACAATGAGCAGTTCTTC.

The rearrangement uses TRBV7-6 and TRBJ1-1; D is possibly TRBD1 (5 bases). Germline values: CDR1 SGHVS, CDR2 FNYEAQ. The V gene lost 2 bases and the J gene lost 2 bases, with 6 bases spanning the gap. The length of the CDR3 is 13 residues. The CDR3 bases are TGTGCCAGCAGCTTAACAGGAAACACTGAAGCTTTCTTT. It is translated as CASSLTGNTEAFF.

CDR3 sequence: CSVSIGQYEQYF. In DNA, the CDR3 is TGCAGCGTTTCCATCGGACAGTACGAGCAGTACTTC. This chain connects TRBV29-1 to TRBJ2-7; D may be TRBD1 (6 bases). Germline V gene data show CDR1 as SQVTM and CDR2 as ANQGSEA. Trimming stripped 5 bases from V and 4 bases from J, with 12 bases between. There are 12 residues in the CDR3.